These 22 T cell receptor beta chains were sequenced from one sample in a study of CD8 T cells in Susac syndrome (dated by TCRdb to the late 2010s). The library was prepared using the immunoSEQ multiplex PCR assay. RNA was extracted using the RNeasy kit, and 0.5 to 1 microgram was reverse transcribed with random hexamers. The public sequencing data were trimmed at Q25 with fastp and processed into clonotypes with MiXCR by TCRdb, which kept only in-frame beta chains. Every entry covers one CDR3 protein and lists the most common genes and DNA from its rows. Counted in this sample were 95,000 to 150,000 distinct CDR3 sequences; just under 95% of them appeared once. Around 0.27% of the sample belongs to the ten largest clones. The sample consisted of CD8+ T cells from PBMCs. The receptor source for this set is a human donor with Susac syndrome.

V is TRBV4-1 and J is TRBJ2-5; D uncertain. From germline, CDR1 is MGHRA and CDR2 YSYEKL. The CDR3 spans 13 residues. Trimming stripped 0 bases from V and 3 bases from J, with 5 bases between. This CDR3 is CASSQDAEETQYF. DNA for the CDR3: TGCGCCAGCAGCCAAGACGCCGAAGAGACCCAGTACTTC.

The rearrangement joins TRBV7-8 to TRBJ2-2, with TRBD2 matching 11 bases. The J segment lost 7 bases and the V segment lost 6 bases, leaving 10 bases of the junction unmatched. CDR3 size: 16 residues. Germline V gives CDR1 SGHVS, CDR2 FQNEAQ. As DNA, the CDR3 is TGTGCCAGCAGTGGACCTAGCGGGGGGCATAGCGGGGAGCTGTTTTTT. Its protein product is CASSGPSGGHSGELFF.

In this sample, this clonotype turned up once. The chain uses TRBV4-3 and TRBJ2-1; no definite D call. The germline V gene encodes CDR1 LGHNA and CDR2 YSLEER. Trimming stripped 0 bases from V and 0 bases from J, with 12 bases between. This CDR3 contains 17 residues. DNA of the CDR3: TGCGCCAGCAGCCAAGAGAAGGCGATTAGCTCCTACAATGAGCAGTTCTTC. Its protein is CASSQEKAISSYNEQFF.

This chain links TRBV19 with TRBJ2-1, with D perhaps TRBD2 (6 bases). The CDR3 has 13 amino acids. The germline V gene has CDR1 LNHDA and CDR2 SQIVND (reference sequence). With 3 bases removed from V and 7 bases from J, the gap between germline ends came to 10 bases. The DNA for the CDR3 is TGTGCCAGTAGTATCGGGACTTCGAATGAGCAGTTCTTC. Encoded protein: CASSIGTSNEQFF.

The J gene is TRBJ2-2, the V gene TRBV29-1, with no clear D. The V end was cut by 3 bases, the J end by 6 bases, with 11 bases between. Per the germline V gene, CDR1 is SQVTM and CDR2 is ANQGSEA. CDR3 length: 13 amino acids. CDR3 protein: CSVEGRVSGELFF. Here the CDR3 DNA reads TGCAGCGTTGAGGGTAGGGTGTCCGGGGAGCTGTTTTTT.

The rearrangement joins TRBV7-8 to TRBJ2-7; TRBD1 matches at 9 bases. The CDR3 consists of 16 residues. V gave up 5 bases and J gave up 0 bases; unmatched junction bases: 8. Germline CDR1 is SGHVS and CDR2 is FQNEAQ. The CDR3 nucleotides read TGTGCCAGCAGCACCAGACAGGGGGTGAGCTCCTACGAGCAGTACTTC. As protein: CASSTRQGVSSYEQYF. The entire variable domain, with the rest obtained from reference TRBV7-8 and TRBJ2-7, is as follows: GAGVSQSPRYKVAKRGQDVALRCDPISGHVSLFWYQQALGQGPEFLTYFQNEAQLDKSGLPSDRFFAERPEGSVSTLKIQRTQQEDSAVYLCASSTRQGVSSYEQYFGPGTRLTVT.

The V and J genes are TRBV29-1 and TRBJ1-2; D call uncertain. CDR1 is SQVTM, CDR2 ANQGSEA, per germline. The CDR3 runs to 13 residues. Trimming stripped 7 bases from V and 5 bases from J, with 17 bases between. This CDR3 is CSAPSEGFYGYTF. The CDR3 DNA reads as TGCAGCGCACCAAGCGAGGGATTTTATGGCTACACCTTC.

The chain couples TRBV11-2 to TRBJ2-1; D may correspond to TRBD1 or TRBD2 (5 bases each). Germline values: CDR1 SGHAT, CDR2 FQNNGV. Trimming shortened V by 0 bases and J by 0 bases, and 12 bases separated the two germline ends. The CDR3 length is 17 residues. The CDR3 DNA follows: TGTGCCAGCAGCTTAGACGTGGGGGTCCTCTCCTACAATGAGCAGTTCTTC. It is translated as CASSLDVGVLSYNEQFF.

The chain has TRBV30 and TRBJ2-7; 9 positions match TRBD1. CDR3 length: 14 residues. Germline CDR1 and CDR2: GTSNPN and SVGIG (reference sequence). V was clipped by 3 bases and J by 3 bases; unmatched bases: 6. The CDR3 DNA is TGTGCCTGGAGCACAGGGGGCTTTCTCTACGAGCAGTACTTC. Translated, it gives CAWSTGGFLYEQYF.

The gene calls are TRBV4-3 and TRBJ2-3; D call uncertain. The CDR3 contains 13 residues. V lost 1 base and J 2 bases, leaving 4 bases between the germline ends. The germline V gene has CDR1 LGHNA and CDR2 YSLEER. The CDR3 here is CASSQATTDTQYF. For the CDR3, the DNA is TGCGCCAGCAGCCAAGCAACCACAGATACGCAGTATTTT.

The V gene is TRBV15, the J gene TRBJ2-7; D may correspond to TRBD1 or TRBD2 (5 bases each). V was cut by 3 bases and J by 2 bases, with 11 bases left in between. The CDR3 sequence is 14 residues long. CDR1 and CDR2 from the germline V gene are LNHNV and YYDKDF (reference sequence). The CDR3 loop is CATSRSGTTYEQYF. The DNA for the CDR3 is TGTGCCACCAGCAGGTCCGGGACCACCTACGAGCAGTACTTC.

The chain employs TRBV10-3 and TRBJ2-7; 8 positions agree with TRBD2. The CDR3 loop spans 17 amino acids. J gave up 0 bases and V 5 bases, and 12 bases lay outside the gene matches. The V gene's germline CDR1 is ENHRY and CDR2 SYGVKD. CDR3 sequence (DNA): TGTGCCATCAGTAGTGGCCCTCGCGGGGGGTCCTCCTACGAGCAGTACTTC. Residues: CAISSGPRGGSSYEQYF.

The CDR3 sequence is CASSLFAGPANTQYF. Here the CDR3 DNA reads TGTGCCAGCAGCCTTTTCGCGGGACCCGCGAATACGCAGTATTTT. J is TRBJ2-3 and V is TRBV9, with D maybe TRBD2 (6 bases). Deletions cut 4 bases from V and 7 bases from J, with 19 bases between. This CDR3 is 15 amino acids long. The V gene's germline CDR1 is SGDLS and CDR2 YYNGEE.

The chain has TRBV27 and TRBJ2-7; D may match TRBD1 or TRBD2 (6 bases each). V was trimmed by 6 bases and J by 2 bases, leaving 14 bases between them. Looked up from germline, CDR1 is MNHEY and CDR2 is SMNVEV (reference sequence). There are 14 residues in the CDR3. CDR3 DNA sequence: TGTGCCAGCAGCGGTGTGGGGGGCCCCTACGAGCAGTACTTC. Protein: CASSGVGGPYEQYF.

This clonotype was picked up one time. V gene TRBV10-2 combines with J gene TRBJ2-5, with 10 bases aligning to TRBD2. The length of the CDR3 is 15 residues. Trimming at V came to 4 bases and at J to 5 bases, leaving 7 bases not matched to a gene. Germline CDR1 WSHSY, CDR2 SAAADI. The CDR3 DNA sequence: TGCGCCAGCAGTGTTAGCGGGGGGCCCCGGGAGACCCAGTACTTC. Protein product: CASSVSGGPRETQYF.

The rearrangement joins TRBV2 to TRBJ2-1; no clear D gene. Germline assignment: CDR1 SNHLY and CDR2 FYNNEI. The CDR3 extends over 11 amino acids. V was trimmed by 8 bases and J by 7 bases, leaving 9 bases between them. The CDR3 here is CASVVGNEQFF. The CDR3, as DNA: TGTGCCAGCGTCGTCGGAAATGAGCAGTTCTTC.

The chain carries TRBV7-9 and TRBJ2-3; TRBD1 aligns across 9 bases. This CDR3 comprises 16 residues. Trimming removed 5 bases from V and 0 bases from J; junction bases left unmatched: 6. Germline V gives CDR1 SEHNR, CDR2 FQNEAQ (reference sequence). In nucleotides, the CDR3 is TGTGCCAGCAGCACATGGGACAGGGAGAGCACAGATACGCAGTATTTT. Its translation is CASSTWDRESTDTQYF.

The chain recombines TRBV13 with TRBJ2-7; D is ambiguous. Trimming removed 3 bases at V and 0 bases at J, with 9 bases between. The CDR3 consists of 14 residues. Germline lookup yields CDR1 PRHDT and CDR2 FYEKMQ (reference sequence). The CDR3 bases are TGTGCCAGCAGCTTGGGGTGGGACTCCTACGAGCAGTACTTC. Translated, it gives CASSLGWDSYEQYF.

This clonotype has a single count. The chain employs TRBV12-3 or TRBV12-4 and TRBJ1-5; TRBD1 is a possible D gene (5 bases). The CDR3 length is 15 residues. V was trimmed by 5 bases and J by 5 bases, leaving 16 bases between them. CDR3 region: CASSGGPLGDQPQHF. For the CDR3, the DNA is TGTGCCAGCAGTGGGGGACCTCTGGGCGATCAGCCCCAGCATTTT.

This clonotype showed up just a few times. The rearrangement uses TRBV5-6 and TRBJ2-1; TRBD1 might be the D (6 bases). This CDR3 contains 15 residues. V dropped 4 bases and J dropped 1 base, with 12 bases sitting between them. The V gene's germline CDR1 is SGHDT and CDR2 YYEEEE. DNA for the CDR3: TGTGCCAGCAGCCTAACAGGGAATTCCTACAATGAGCAGTTCTTC. Its protein is CASSLTGNSYNEQFF.

The V call is TRBV23-1, the J call TRBJ1-1; tentatively, D is TRBD1 (5 bases). TRBV23-1 is reported as an ORF; its role is uncertain. The CDR3 loop spans 15 amino acids. V was shortened by 5 bases and J by 0 bases, with 13 bases between the two germline ends. The CDR3: CASSTAGTVNTEAFF. The CDR3, as DNA: TGCGCCAGCAGTACGGCCGGGACCGTGAACACTGAAGCTTTCTTT.

The chain is built from TRBV18 and TRBJ2-3, with D perhaps given as TRBD1 or TRBD2 (5 bases each). Germline CDR1 is KGHSH and CDR2 is LQKENI. Trimming removed 3 bases from V and 4 bases from J, with 8 bases in between. CDR3 length equals 13 residues. CDR3 bases: TGTGCCAGCTCACCGGGGACCCCAGATACGCAGTATTTT. It encodes CASSPGTPDTQYF.